This T cell receptor (beta chain) was recovered during a study of monozygotic twins with inflammatory bowel disease. This CDR3 contains 15 residues. Details on this clonotype: Antigen specificity is unknown.

UMIs containing a 6-nucleotide sample barcode were added via template switching. Using the 5' RACE reads, TCRdb records one entry per CDR3 protein without DNA. The listing records over 200,000 distinct CDR3 sequences. Findings and caveats of the study: Findings did not support one strong IBD-associated signal or clonotype. Patient-specific immunosuppressive treatments may have made repertoires more variable.

Donors each contributed one blood sample measuring 2 to 3 ml. Material for sequencing was blood. This sequence originates from a human donor with ulcerative colitis or Crohn's disease, or a healthy co-twin of an affected twin (not recorded which). The chain uses TRBV12-3 or TRBV12-4 and TRBJ1-5; TCRdb outputs TRBD1, but without DNA this stays unchecked. The CDR3 loop is CASTLGQGRNQPQHF.